The entry that follows covers one T cell receptor beta chain sequence. The antigen is not known. This sample was taken from a study of radiation and T cells in renal cell carcinoma. Germline CDR1 and CDR2: GTSNPN and SVGIG (reference sequence). This CDR3 contains 14 residues. V lost 4 bases to trimming and J lost 2 bases, with 11 bases between them. The time point is: baseline pretreatment blood. Treatment reported: 15 Gy SBRT to primary tumor, nephrectomy 4 weeks later. After SBRT, blood was collected at 2 and 4 weeks, plus baseline. The patient's renal cell carcinoma had clear cell pathology. Sequencing was performed with immunoSEQ multiplex PCR; in TCRdb, only in-frame clones are kept and a portion is missing. This sample has 110,000 to 150,000 clones; roughly 85% occur once, and the top ten carry less than 25%. Notes on the study in general: In blood, top tumor clones expanded by 2 weeks, shrinking by 4.

The TCR sequence derives from a woman aged 45-65 years with renal cell carcinoma. The chain has TRBV30 and TRBJ1-4, with D tentatively TRBD1 (5 bases). The specimen comprised blood, sampled from a patient whose treatment included radiotherapy and nephrectomy. Here the CDR3 DNA reads TGTGCCTGGACAAGGGGCCTGACTAATGAAAAACTGTTTTTT. Its protein is CAWTRGLTNEKLFF. The entire variable domain, with the rest obtained from reference TRBV30 and TRBJ1-4, is as follows: SQTIHQWPATLVQPVGSPLSLECTVEGTSNPNLYWYRQAAGRGLQLLFYSVGIGQISSEVPQNLSASRPQDRQFILSSKKLLLSDSGFYLCAWTRGLTNEKLFFGSGTQLSVL.